This T cell receptor (beta chain) emerged from a study of blood T cell repertoires in COVID-19. Study background: Sites in the United States, Italy and Spain provided acute and convalescent COVID-19 samples. T cells, B-cell-depleted T cells, or PBMCs supplied cDNA or gDNA.

Germline V gives CDR1 KGHSH, CDR2 LQKENI. Trimming removed 3 bases at V and 0 bases at J, with 15 bases between. The CDR3 is made up of 16 amino acids. In the source study's methods: Estimated nucleated cell counts came from reference gene primer amplification. The protocol was immunoSEQ multiplex PCR, while the TCRdb copy is restricted to in-frame clones and leaves out a portion. The V and J calls and clone size are taken from that table; D and trimming were inferred from the DNA. The sample has approximately 240,000 clones, roughly 88% seen once; the top ten hold around 2%. The receptor's source is a woman aged 35 to 49 who had recovered from COVID-19. Sequenced material: peripheral blood. This rearrangement joins TRBV18 to TRBJ2-7; D perhaps matches TRBD2 (5 bases). The CDR3 sequence: CASSPQDGVPSYEQYF. The CDR3 DNA reads TGTGCCAGCTCACCCCAGGACGGGGTTCCCTCCTACGAGCAGTACTTC.